This T cell receptor beta chain was identified during a study of early T cells in non-severe SARS-CoV-2 infection. Study context: Sequenced material consisted of bulk RNA (from unsorted whole blood), and chains were unpaired.

Germline trimming cut 7 bases from V and 5 bases from J; bases unmatched to any gene: 7. Germline V gene sequence: CDR1 LNHDA, CDR2 SQIVND (reference sequence). The length of the CDR3 is 15 residues. Study-wide results and caveats: Matching results from VDJdb favored anti-spike CD8 responses, leaving private and CD4 specificities undetected.

The protocol attached unique molecular identifiers to individual cDNA molecules. TCRdb fed the 5' RACE reads into MiXCR, producing one record per CDR3 protein. Among tens of thousands of distinct CDR3 sequences, around 12% were seen once, and the ten largest hold approximately 4.5%. This clonotype came up a few times. Its antigen is not identified. The chain has TRBV19 and TRBJ2-7; 14 bases align to TRBD2. The sequenced sample was whole blood. This sequence was found in an adult who was a healthcare worker with PCR-confirmed SARS-CoV-2 infection or an uninfected control (not recorded which). The CDR3 DNA is TGTGCCAGTACTATGGGGACTAGCGGGAGAAACGAGCAGTACTTC. This codes for CASTMGTSGRNEQYF. The entire variable domain, with the rest obtained from reference TRBV19 and TRBJ2-7, is as follows: DGGITQSPKYLFRKEGQNVTLSCEQNLNHDAMYWYRQDPGQGLRLIYYSQIVNDFQKGDIAEGYSVSREKKESFPLTVTSAQKNPTAFYLCASTMGTSGRNEQYFGPGTRLTVT.